This T cell receptor beta chain came from a study of a mutant IDH1 vaccine in newly diagnosed glioma. Study in general: Beginning 4-6 weeks after radiotherapy alone, or with temozolomide cycles, vaccination took place. Study findings and constraints: With respect to changes in top peripheral T cell clonotypes, pseudoprogression seemed unrelated.

The protocol was immunoSEQ multiplex PCR, while the TCRdb copy is restricted to in-frame clones and leaves out a portion. The sample carries around 28,000 clones, roughly 80% recorded once. This CDR3 contains 16 residues. About this clone itself: Its antigen is undetermined.

The sample's time point: week 23, last vaccination. Each dose delivered 300 ug of mutant IDH1 20-mer peptide subcutaneously with imiquimod. The material was PBMCs, obtained from a glioma patient whose treatment included an IDH1 peptide vaccine. This TCR was sampled from a woman younger than 45 with glioma. The J gene is TRBJ1-5, the V gene TRBV21-1; the DNA was not compared with TRBD1, the D call given in the table. TRBV21-1 has pseudogene status. CDR3 sequence reads: CAPFAGLQSSNQPQHF. In DNA form, the CDR3 reads TGTGCCCCCTTTGCTGGGCTACAATCTAGCAATCAGCCCCAGCATTTT.